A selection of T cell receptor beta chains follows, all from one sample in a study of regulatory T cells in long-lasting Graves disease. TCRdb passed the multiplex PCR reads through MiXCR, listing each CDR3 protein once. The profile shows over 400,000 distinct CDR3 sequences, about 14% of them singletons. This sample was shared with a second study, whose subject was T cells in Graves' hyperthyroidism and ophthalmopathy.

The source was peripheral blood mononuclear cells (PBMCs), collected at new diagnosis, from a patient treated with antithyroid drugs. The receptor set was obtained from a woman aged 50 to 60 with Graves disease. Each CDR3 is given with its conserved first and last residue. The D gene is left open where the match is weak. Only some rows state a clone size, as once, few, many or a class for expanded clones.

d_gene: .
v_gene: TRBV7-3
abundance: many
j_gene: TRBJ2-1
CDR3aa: CASSLGAAGPYNEQFF
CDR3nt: TGTGCCAGCAGCCTGGGGGCGGCGGGGCCCTACAATGAGCAGTTCTTC

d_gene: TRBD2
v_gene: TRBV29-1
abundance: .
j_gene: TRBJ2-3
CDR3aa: CSSAGGPDTQYF
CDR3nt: TGCAGCTCAGCGGGGGGCCCAGATACGCAGTATTTT

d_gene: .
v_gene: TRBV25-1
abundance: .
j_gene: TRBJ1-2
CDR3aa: CASSLPGGPFYGYTF
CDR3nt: TGTGCCAGCAGCCTTCCGGGGGGCCCTTTCTATGGCTACACCTTC

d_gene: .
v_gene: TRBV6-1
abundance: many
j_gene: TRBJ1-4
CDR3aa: CASGLVATNEKLFF
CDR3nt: TGTGCCAGTGGGTTAGTCGCAACTAATGAAAAACTGTTTTTT

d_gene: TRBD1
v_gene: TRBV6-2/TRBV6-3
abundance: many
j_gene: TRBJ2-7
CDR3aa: CASRTGPYDLGEQYF
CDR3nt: TGTGCCAGCAGGACAGGGCCTTATGATCTAGGGGAGCAGTACTTC

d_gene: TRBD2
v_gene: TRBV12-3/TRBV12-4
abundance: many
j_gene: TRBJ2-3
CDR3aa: CASTIGTSGGTDTQYF
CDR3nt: TGTGCCAGCACCATCGGGACTAGCGGGGGCACAGATACGCAGTATTTT

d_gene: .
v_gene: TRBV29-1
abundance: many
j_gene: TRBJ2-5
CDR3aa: CSVGGRRETQYF
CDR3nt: TGCAGCGTTGGGGGGCGGAGGGAGACCCAGTACTTC

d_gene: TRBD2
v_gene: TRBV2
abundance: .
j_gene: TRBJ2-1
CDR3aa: CASPKREGRRWGLVDEQFF
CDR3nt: TGTGCCAGCCCCAAGCGGGAGGGCCGCCGTTGGGGTCTTGTTGATGAGCAGTTCTTC

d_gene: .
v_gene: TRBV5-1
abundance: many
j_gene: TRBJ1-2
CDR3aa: CASSLGAANYGYTF
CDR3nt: TGTGCCAGCAGCTTGGGGGCAGCTAACTATGGCTACACCTTC

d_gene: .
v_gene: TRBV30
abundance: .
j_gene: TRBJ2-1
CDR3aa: CAWSRGAPTEQFF
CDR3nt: TGTGCCTGGAGTAGGGGGGCACCCACTGAGCAGTTCTTC

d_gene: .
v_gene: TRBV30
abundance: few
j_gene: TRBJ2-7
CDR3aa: CAWRLSYEQYF
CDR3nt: TGTGCCTGGCGACTTTCGTACGAGCAGTACTTC